This T cell receptor beta chain was observed in a study of cytomegalovirus exposure and HLA in healthy donors. V was pared by 0 bases and J by 6 bases, with 8 bases of the junction left unmatched. Germline V gives CDR1 SGHRS, CDR2 YFSETQ. This CDR3 contains 16 residues. Regarding the study as a whole: Under in vitro conditions, a few CMV-associated chains were confirmed as specific for CMV antigens. The study designated 160 or so TCR beta chains cytomegalovirus-associated.

Note on this clone: The antigen remains unidentified.

Produced via immunoSEQ multiplex PCR; TCRdb's table is partial and in-frame only. The sample comprises fewer than 120,000 clones, roughly 87% of which are singletons, and around 1.8% rests with the top ten. What was sequenced was PBMCs. The genes are TRBV5-1 and TRBJ1-4; 7 positions agree with TRBD1. This receptor was taken from a woman between 18 and 29 years old in good health and CMV-seronegative. CDR3 in amino acids: CASSLAPGQRDEKLFF. In nucleotides, the CDR3 is TGCGCCAGCAGCTTGGCACCGGGACAGAGAGATGAAAAACTGTTTTTT. The variable domain in full, with the rest retrieved from reference TRBV5-1 and TRBJ1-4, is KAGVTQTPRYLIKTRGQQVTLSCSPISGHRSVSWYQQTPGQGLQFLFEYFSETQRNKGNFPGRFSGRQFSNSRSEMNVSTLELGDSALYLCASSLAPGQRDEKLFFGSGTQLSVL.